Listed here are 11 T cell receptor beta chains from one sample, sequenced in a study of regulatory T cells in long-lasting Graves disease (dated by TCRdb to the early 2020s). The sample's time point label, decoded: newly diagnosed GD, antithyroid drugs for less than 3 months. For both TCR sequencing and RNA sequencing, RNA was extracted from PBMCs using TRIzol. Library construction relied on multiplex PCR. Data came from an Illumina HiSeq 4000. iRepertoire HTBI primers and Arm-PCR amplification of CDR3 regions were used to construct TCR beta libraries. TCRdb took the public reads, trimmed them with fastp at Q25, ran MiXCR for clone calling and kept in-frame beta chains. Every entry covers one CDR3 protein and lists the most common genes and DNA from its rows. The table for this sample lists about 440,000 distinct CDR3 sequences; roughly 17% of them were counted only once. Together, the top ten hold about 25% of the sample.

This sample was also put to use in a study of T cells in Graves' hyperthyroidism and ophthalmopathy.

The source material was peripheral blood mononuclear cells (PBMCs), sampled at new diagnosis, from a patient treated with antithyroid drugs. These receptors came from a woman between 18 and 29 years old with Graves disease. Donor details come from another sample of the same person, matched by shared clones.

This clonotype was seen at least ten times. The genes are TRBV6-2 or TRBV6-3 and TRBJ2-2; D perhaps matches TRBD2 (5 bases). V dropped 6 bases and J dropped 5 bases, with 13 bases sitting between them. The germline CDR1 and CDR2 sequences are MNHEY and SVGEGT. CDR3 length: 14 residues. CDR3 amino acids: CASREVDLTGELFF. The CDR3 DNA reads TGTGCCAGCAGGGAGGTAGACTTGACCGGGGAGCTGTTTTTT.

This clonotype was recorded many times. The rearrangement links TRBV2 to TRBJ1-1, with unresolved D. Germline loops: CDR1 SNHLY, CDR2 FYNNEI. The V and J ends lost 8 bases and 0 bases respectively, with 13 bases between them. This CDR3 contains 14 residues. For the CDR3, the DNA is TGTGCCAGCGTGGCACTTGGCATGAACACTGAAGCTTTCTTT. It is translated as CASVALGMNTEAFF.

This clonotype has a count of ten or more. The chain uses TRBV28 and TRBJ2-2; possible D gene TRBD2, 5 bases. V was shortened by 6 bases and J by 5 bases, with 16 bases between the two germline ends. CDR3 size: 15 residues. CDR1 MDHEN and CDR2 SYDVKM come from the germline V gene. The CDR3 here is CASSSLVVLTGELFF. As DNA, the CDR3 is TGTGCCAGCAGCTCACTAGTGGTACTGACCGGGGAGCTGTTTTTT.

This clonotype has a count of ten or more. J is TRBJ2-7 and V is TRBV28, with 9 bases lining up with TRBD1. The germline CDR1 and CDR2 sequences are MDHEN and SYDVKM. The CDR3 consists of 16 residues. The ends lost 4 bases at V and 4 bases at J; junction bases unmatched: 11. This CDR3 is CASSSPPGQGPYEQYF. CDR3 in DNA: TGTGCCAGCAGTTCCCCACCGGGACAGGGTCCTTACGAGCAGTACTTC.

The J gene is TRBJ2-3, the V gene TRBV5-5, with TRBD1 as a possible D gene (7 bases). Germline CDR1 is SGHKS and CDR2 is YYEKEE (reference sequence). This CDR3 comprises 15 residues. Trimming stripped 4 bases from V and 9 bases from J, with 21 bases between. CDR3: CASSMPGTAGRTQYF. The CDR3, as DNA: TGTGCCAGCAGCATGCCCGGGACAGCCGGGAGAACGCAGTATTTT.

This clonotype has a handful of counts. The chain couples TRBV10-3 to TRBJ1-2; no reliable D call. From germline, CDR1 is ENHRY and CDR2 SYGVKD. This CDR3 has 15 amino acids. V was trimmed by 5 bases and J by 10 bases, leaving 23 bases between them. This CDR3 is CAISQTKAETSSYTF. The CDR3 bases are TGTGCCATCAGTCAAACCAAGGCGGAAACTAGCTCCTACACCTTC.

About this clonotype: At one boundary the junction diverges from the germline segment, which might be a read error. In DNA, the CDR3 is TGCGCCACCAGCAGGAACGTTGAGACCCAGTACTTC. Encoded protein: CATSRNVETQYF. This chain links TRBV15 with TRBJ2-5; D unresolved. The CDR3 consists of 12 residues. In germline, CDR1 is LNHNV, CDR2 YYDKDF (reference sequence).

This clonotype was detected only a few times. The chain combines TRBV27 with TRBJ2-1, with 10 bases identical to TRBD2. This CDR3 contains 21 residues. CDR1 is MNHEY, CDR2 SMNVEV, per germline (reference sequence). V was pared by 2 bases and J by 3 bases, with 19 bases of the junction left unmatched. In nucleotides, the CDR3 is TGTGCCAGCAGTTTAGGTGGGGCAAGATGGCTAGCGGGAGTGGTCTACAATGAGCAGTTCTTC. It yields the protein CASSLGGARWLAGVVYNEQFF.

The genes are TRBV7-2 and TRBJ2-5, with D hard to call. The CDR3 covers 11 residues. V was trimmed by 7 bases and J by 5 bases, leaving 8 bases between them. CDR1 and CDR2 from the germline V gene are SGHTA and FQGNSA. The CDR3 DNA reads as TGTGCCAGCACCCCCCGGGAGACCCAGTACTTC. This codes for CASTPRETQYF.

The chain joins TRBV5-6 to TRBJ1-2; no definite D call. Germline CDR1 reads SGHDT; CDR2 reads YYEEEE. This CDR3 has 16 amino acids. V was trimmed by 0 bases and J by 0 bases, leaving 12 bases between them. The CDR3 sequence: CASSLGVSVANYGYTF. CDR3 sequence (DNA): TGTGCCAGCAGCTTGGGGGTCAGTGTAGCTAACTATGGCTACACCTTC.

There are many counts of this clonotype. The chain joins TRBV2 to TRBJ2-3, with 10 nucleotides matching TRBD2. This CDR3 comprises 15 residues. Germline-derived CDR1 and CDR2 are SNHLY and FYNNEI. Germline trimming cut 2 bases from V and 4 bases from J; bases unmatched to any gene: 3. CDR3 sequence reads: CASSEKLAGSDTQYF. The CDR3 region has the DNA TGTGCCAGCAGTGAAAAACTAGCGGGATCAGATACGCAGTATTTT.